The source of this TCR beta chain is a study of TIL therapy for anti-PD-1-resistant metastatic lung cancer. About the study: Median tumor mutation burden was around 1.6 mutations per megabase.

The germline V gene has CDR1 MGHDK and CDR2 SYGVNS. The CDR3 loop spans 14 amino acids. Unmatched junction bases numbered 0, after V lost 0 bases and J lost 3 bases. This was the immunoSEQ v3 assay. The data were produced by immunoSEQ multiplex PCR, yet TCRdb's version contains in-frame clones alone and is incomplete. Of around 30,000 clones listed, 74% are singletons. Time point here: pre-treatment sample, taken before nivolumab and TIL therapy. Patients were adults with stage 4 NSCLC. This sequence was found in a woman aged 25-85 years with non-small cell lung cancer. This specimen was blood, taken at baseline. V and J are TRBV25-1 and TRBJ2-3; 7 bases fit TRBD2. The CDR3 region has the DNA TGTGCCAGCAGTGAATACGGGAGGACAGATACGCAGTATTTT. As protein: CASSEYGRTDTQYF.